In this sample, the clone carrying this T cell receptor beta chain turned up many times. The data are from a study of human T cells and chemical hapten exposure. In germline, CDR1 is SGHNT, CDR2 YYREEE (reference sequence). V lost 4 bases to trimming and J lost 1 base, with 11 bases between them. The CDR3 is made up of 14 amino acids. Each CDR3 protein gets one entry after TCRdb re-called the RACE reads with MiXCR. The sample consists of fewer than 80,000 distinct CDR3 sequences, 9% to 12% of them appearing once. Time point: patch test 2, 6 weeks after DPC sensitization. The treatment is: therapeutic diphenylcyclopropenone sensitization with weekly scalp DPC.

The clonotype was recovered from a woman between 45 and 60 years old with alopecia areata. Some clones in this sample may be carry-over from other donors' samples. This sample comprised whole blood, obtained in connection with sensitization to the hapten diphenylcyclopropenone (DPC). The V call is TRBV5-4, the J call TRBJ1-2; no clear D gene. This chain's CDR3 is CASSLEVGNYGYTF. The CDR3 nucleotides read TGTGCCAGCAGCCTCGAAGTCGGTAACTATGGCTACACCTTC.